Included here is one TCR beta chain sequence, with context. The RNA, roughly 0.45 to 1 ug, was put through reverse transcription using random hexamers. TCR beta CDR3 was amplified by immunoSEQ multiplex PCR. This amplification extended across 54 Vbeta and 13 Jbeta segments. TCRdb re-called the immunoSEQ multiplex PCR reads with MiXCR, one entry per CDR3 protein. Of around 270,000 distinct CDR3 sequences in the sample, 65% to 90% were seen once. The sample comes from a study of CD8 T cells in Susac syndrome. The CDR3 length is 17 residues. V was pared by 1 base and J by 3 bases, with 10 bases of the junction left unmatched. CDR1 SGHVS and CDR2 FNYEAQ come from the germline V gene. The multiple sclerosis controls, all treatment-naive patients, had relapsing-remitting disease that was stable or active.

Sequenced sample: CD8+ T cells from PBMCs. This clonotype originated in a human donor with multiple sclerosis. The chain couples TRBV7-6 to TRBJ2-3; 7 bases are a match to TRBD2. The CDR3 coding sequence is TGTGCCAGCAGCTTAGTGTTAGGGGCGGGAGATACAGATACGCAGTATTTT. This gives the protein CASSLVLGAGDTDTQYF.